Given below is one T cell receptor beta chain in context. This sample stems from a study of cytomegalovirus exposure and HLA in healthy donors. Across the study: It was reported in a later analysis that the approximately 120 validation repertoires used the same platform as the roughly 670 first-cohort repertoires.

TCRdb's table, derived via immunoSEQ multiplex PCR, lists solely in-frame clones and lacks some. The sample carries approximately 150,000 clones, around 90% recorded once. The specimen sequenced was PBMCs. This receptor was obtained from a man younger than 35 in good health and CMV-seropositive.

The CDR3 is CASSHKIRDRDEKLFF. The DNA for the CDR3 is TGCGCCAGCAGCCACAAAATCCGGGACAGGGACGAAAAACTGTTTTTT. The J gene is TRBJ1-4, the V gene TRBV4-1; 9 bases are a match to TRBD1. Germline lookup yields CDR1 MGHRA and CDR2 YSYEKL. Germline trimming cut 3 bases from V and 8 bases from J; bases unmatched to any gene: 10. The CDR3 sequence is 16 residues long.